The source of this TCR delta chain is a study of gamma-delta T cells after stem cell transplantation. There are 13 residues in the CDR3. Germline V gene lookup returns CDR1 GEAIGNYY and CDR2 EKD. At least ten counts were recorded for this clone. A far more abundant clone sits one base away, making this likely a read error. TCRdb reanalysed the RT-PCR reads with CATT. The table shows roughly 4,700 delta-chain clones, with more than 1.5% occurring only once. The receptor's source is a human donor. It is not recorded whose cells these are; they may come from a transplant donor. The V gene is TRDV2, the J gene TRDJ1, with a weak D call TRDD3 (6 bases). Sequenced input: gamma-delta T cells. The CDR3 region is CACGTWGTDKLIF. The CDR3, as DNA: TGTGCCTGTGGCACCTGGGGCACCGATAAACTCATCTTT.